This T cell receptor beta chain was observed in a study of cytomegalovirus exposure and HLA in healthy donors. Study observations and caveats: The listing of roughly 160 TCR beta chains classed them as cytomegalovirus-associated.

This PCR relied on a set of 60 Vbeta primers and 13 Jbeta primers. Here immunoSEQ multiplex PCR was the method, and the copy in TCRdb shows in-frame clones only, minus some. The repertoire shows over 100,000 clones; the top ten hold about 4%. Concerning this clone itself: Its antigen is not known.

Trimming removed 1 base from V and 11 bases from J, with 6 bases in between. The CDR3 consists of 12 residues. Germline CDR1 MNHEY, CDR2 SMNVEV (reference sequence). Sequenced sample: PBMCs. The genes are TRBV27 and TRBJ1-6; D remains ambiguous. The source of this sequence is a young man in good health and CMV-seronegative. The CDR3 region is CASSLWGAPLHF. CDR3 bases: TGTGCCAGCAGTTTATGGGGAGCACCCCTCCACTTT.